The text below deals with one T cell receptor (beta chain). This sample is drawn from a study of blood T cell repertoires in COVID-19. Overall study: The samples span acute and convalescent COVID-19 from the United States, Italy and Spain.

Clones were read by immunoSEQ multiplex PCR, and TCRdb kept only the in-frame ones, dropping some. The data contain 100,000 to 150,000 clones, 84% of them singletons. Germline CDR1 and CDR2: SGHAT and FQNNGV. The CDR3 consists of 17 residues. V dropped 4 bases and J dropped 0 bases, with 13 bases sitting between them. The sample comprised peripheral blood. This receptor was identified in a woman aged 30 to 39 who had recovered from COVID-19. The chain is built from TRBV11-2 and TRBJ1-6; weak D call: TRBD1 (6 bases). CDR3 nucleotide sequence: TGTGCCAGCAGCTCAACAGGGTTTAACTCCTATAATTCACCCCTCCACTTT. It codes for CASSSTGFNSYNSPLHF.